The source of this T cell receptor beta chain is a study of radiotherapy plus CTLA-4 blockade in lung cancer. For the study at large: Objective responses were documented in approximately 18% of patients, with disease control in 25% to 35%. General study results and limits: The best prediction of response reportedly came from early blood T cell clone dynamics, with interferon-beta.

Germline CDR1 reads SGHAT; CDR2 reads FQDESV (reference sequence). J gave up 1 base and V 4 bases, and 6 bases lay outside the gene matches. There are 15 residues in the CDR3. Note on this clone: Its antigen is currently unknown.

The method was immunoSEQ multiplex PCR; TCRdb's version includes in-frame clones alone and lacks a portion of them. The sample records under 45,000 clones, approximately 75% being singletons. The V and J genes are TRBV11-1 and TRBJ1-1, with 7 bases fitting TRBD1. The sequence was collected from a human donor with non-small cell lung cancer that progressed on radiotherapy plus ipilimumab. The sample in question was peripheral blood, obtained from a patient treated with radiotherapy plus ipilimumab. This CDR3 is CASSSAGTANTEAFF. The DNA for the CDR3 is TGTGCCAGCAGCTCAGCCGGGACAGCGAACACTGAAGCTTTCTTT.